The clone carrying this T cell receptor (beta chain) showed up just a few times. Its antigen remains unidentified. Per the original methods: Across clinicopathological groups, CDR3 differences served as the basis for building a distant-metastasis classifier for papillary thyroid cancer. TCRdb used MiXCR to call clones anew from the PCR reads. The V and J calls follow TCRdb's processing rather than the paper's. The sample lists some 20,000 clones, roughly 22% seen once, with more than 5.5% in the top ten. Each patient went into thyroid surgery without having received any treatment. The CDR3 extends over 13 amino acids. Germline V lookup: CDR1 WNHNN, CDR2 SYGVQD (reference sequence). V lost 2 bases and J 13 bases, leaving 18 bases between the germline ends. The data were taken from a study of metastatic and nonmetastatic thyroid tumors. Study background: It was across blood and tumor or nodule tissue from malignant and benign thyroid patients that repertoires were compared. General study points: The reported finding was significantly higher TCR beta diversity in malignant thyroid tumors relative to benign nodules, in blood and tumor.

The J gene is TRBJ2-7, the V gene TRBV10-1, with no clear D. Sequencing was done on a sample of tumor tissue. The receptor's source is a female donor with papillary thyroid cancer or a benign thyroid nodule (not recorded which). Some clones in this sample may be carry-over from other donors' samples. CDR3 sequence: CASSETLSGVGYF. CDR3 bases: TGCGCCAGCAGTGAGACTCTATCTGGAGTAGGATACTTC.